Shown below are 25 T cell receptor beta chains from a single sample sequenced in a study of regulatory T cells in long-lasting Graves disease. The time point here: persistent/refractory GD, antithyroid drugs over 5 years with positive TRAb. PBMCs provided the RNA from which the TCR library was made. HTBI primers from iRepertoire and Arm-PCR of CDR3 regions yielded the TCR beta libraries. TCRdb reanalysed the multiplex PCR reads using MiXCR and keeps one entry per CDR3 protein. The sample records roughly 430,000 distinct CDR3 sequences, roughly 21% being singletons. This specimen was peripheral blood mononuclear cells (PBMCs), taken when the disease was refractory, from a patient treated with antithyroid drugs. The receptors here all came from a female donor with Graves disease.

A few counts support this clonotype. The chain uses TRBV11-2 and TRBJ1-1, with no clear D. The CDR3 spans 13 residues. V was cut by 4 bases and J by 1 base, with 7 bases left in between. Germline V gene data show CDR1 as SGHAT and CDR2 as FQNNGV. The chain's CDR3 is CASSWARNTEAFF. CDR3 DNA: TGTGCCAGCAGCTGGGCCAGGAACACTGAAGCTTTCTTT. Variable domain in full (rest from reference TRBV11-2 and TRBJ1-1): EAGVAQSPRYKIIEKRQSVAFWCNPISGHATLYWYQQILGQGPKLLIQFQNNGVVDDSQLPKDRFSAERLKGVDSTLKIQPAKLEDSAVYLCASSWARNTEAFFGQGTRLTVV.

Turning to this clonotype: One base away lies a much larger clone, so this may be a sequencing read error. This chain uses TRBV28 with TRBJ1-1; no clear D gene. The CDR3 loop spans 12 amino acids. The V end lost 10 bases, the J end lost 3 bases, and 12 bases lay between the germline ends. In germline, CDR1 is MDHEN, CDR2 SYDVKM. The CDR3 sequence: CATRDPYTEAFF. CDR3 nucleotides: TGTGCCACCAGAGATCCGTACACTGAAGCTTTCTTT.

The chain employs TRBV25-1 and TRBJ2-7; D gene uncertain. Germline V gene sequence: CDR1 MGHDK, CDR2 SYGVNS. The CDR3 has 12 amino acids. V dropped 3 bases and J dropped 5 bases, with 8 bases sitting between them. The CDR3 DNA follows: TGTGCCAGCAGTGACCGCATCGACGAGCAGTACTTC. Translating gives CASSDRIDEQYF.

This clonotype is a singleton in its sample. This rearrangement joins TRBV11-3 to TRBJ2-1; D may be TRBD2 (6 bases). The germline V gene has CDR1 SGHNT and CDR2 YENEEA. The CDR3 runs to 16 residues. Trimming stripped 5 bases from V and 2 bases from J, with 16 bases between. The CDR3 DNA is TGTGCCAGCAGCGTCGAAAGCGGGCCACCCTACAATGAGCAGTTCTTC. This translates into CASSVESGPPYNEQFF. The full variable domain, rest sourced from reference TRBV11-3 and TRBJ2-1, is EAGVVQSPRYKIIEKKQPVAFWCNPISGHNTLYWYLQNLGQGPELLIRYENEEAVDDSQLPKDRFSAERLKGVDSTLKIQPAELGDSAVYLCASSVESGPPYNEQFFGPGTRLTVL.

The chain carries TRBV4-1 and TRBJ1-2, with D unclear. With 0 bases removed from V and 5 bases from J, the gap between germline ends came to 7 bases. The CDR3 consists of 13 residues. The germline V gene encodes CDR1 MGHRA and CDR2 YSYEKL. CDR3 DNA: TGCGCCAGCAGCCAAGAGCCCCTGTATGGCTACACCTTC. Translated: CASSQEPLYGYTF.

V and J are TRBV29-1 and TRBJ2-7; D unclear. There are 13 residues in the CDR3. The V end was cut by 5 bases, the J end by 2 bases, with 13 bases between. CDR1 is SQVTM, CDR2 ANQGSEA, per germline. CDR3 nucleotide sequence: TGCAGCGTTTCGATAGGGATTGCCTACGAGCAGTACTTC. Its translation: CSVSIGIAYEQYF.

This chain connects TRBV9 to TRBJ2-2; no definite D call. Germline V CDR1 and CDR2: SGDLS, YYNGEE. The CDR3 has 12 amino acids. V was cut by 0 bases and J by 6 bases, with 3 bases left in between. In nucleotides, the CDR3 is TGTGCCAGCAGCGTAGTTTCCGGGGAGCTGTTTTTT. It yields the protein CASSVVSGELFF.

This clonotype was counted many times. The chain joins TRBV6-1 to TRBJ1-5, with D uncertain. The germline CDR1 and CDR2 sequences are MNHNS and SASEGT. The V end lost 5 bases, the J end lost 7 bases, and 18 bases lay between the germline ends. The length of the CDR3 is 15 residues. The CDR3 region is CASSHLARGGQPQHF. CDR3 nucleotide sequence: TGTGCCAGCAGTCACCTCGCACGGGGTGGACAGCCCCAGCATTTT.

This clonotype appeared many times. The chain uses TRBV3-1 and TRBJ2-5; 7 nucleotides agree with TRBD1. The junction had 7 bases not matched to a gene; V was cut back by 0 bases and J by 0 bases. The CDR3 contains 17 residues. Germline CDR1 LGHDT, CDR2 YNNKEL (reference sequence). The CDR3 nucleotides read TGTGCCAGCAGCCAAGATCTAACAACAGGGGACCAAGAGACCCAGTACTTC. Its protein product is CASSQDLTTGDQETQYF.

This clonotype was counted ten times or more. The chain recombines TRBV27 with TRBJ2-7; 13 bases fit TRBD2. The trim removed 4 bases at V and 6 bases at J, leaving 6 bases unmatched. CDR1 and CDR2 (germline): MNHEY, SMNVEV (reference sequence). The CDR3 consists of 15 residues. This CDR3 reads CASSSSGLAGFEQYF. For the CDR3, the DNA is TGTGCCAGCAGTTCCTCGGGACTAGCGGGATTCGAGCAGTACTTC.

A word on this clonotype: A clone one base away is much larger, so this may be a read error. This sequence joins TRBV5-6 and TRBJ1-1; D ambiguous. This CDR3 comprises 16 residues. Germline CDR1 reads SGHDT; CDR2 reads YYEEEE. The CDR3 DNA sequence: TGTGCCGGCAGCTTGGCCGCGGCAAGGATGAACACTGAAGCTTTCTTT. This gives the protein CAGSLAAARMNTEAFF.

This clonotype was counted a few times. J is TRBJ1-3 and V is TRBV24-1, with TRBD1 as a possible D gene (5 bases). This CDR3 contains 13 residues. Germline CDR1 KGHDR, CDR2 SFDVKD. V dropped 9 bases and J dropped 4 bases, with 12 bases sitting between them. CDR3 sequence reads: CATRGAQGNTIYF. In DNA, the CDR3 is TGTGCCACCCGAGGGGCCCAAGGAAACACCATATATTTT.

Worth noting for this clonotype: Given a much more abundant clone one base away, this may be a read error. V and J are TRBV15 and TRBJ2-5; D unclear. Germline V gene lookup returns CDR1 LNHNV and CDR2 YYDKDF (reference sequence). The CDR3 consists of 15 residues. Trimming removed 0 bases at V and 4 bases at J, with 12 bases between. The CDR3 region has the DNA TGTGCCACCAGCAGAGATCCGGGTTCCGGAGAGACCCAGTACTTC. Encoded protein: CATSRDPGSGETQYF.

This clonotype showed up many times. This chain uses TRBV28 with TRBJ1-1; D might be TRBD1 (5 bases). This CDR3 has 12 amino acids. Trimming took 5 bases from V and 10 from J, leaving 14 bases between them. From germline, CDR1 is MDHEN and CDR2 SYDVKM. The CDR3 sequence is CASSPLGERAFF. The CDR3 DNA reads as TGTGCCAGCAGTCCACTAGGGGAACGAGCTTTCTTT.

The V and J genes are TRBV5-6 and TRBJ2-2, with D possibly being TRBD2 (6 bases). V lost 7 bases, J lost 4 bases, and 17 bases lay in between. Per the germline V gene, CDR1 is SGHDT and CDR2 is YYEEEE. This CDR3 is built from 15 residues. The DNA of the CDR3 is TGTGCCAGCGTTCCGGCCGCGGGGCCCACCGGGGAGCTGTTTTTT. Amino acid sequence: CASVPAAGPTGELFF.

This clonotype was counted only a few times. The rearrangement uses TRBV9 and TRBJ2-2; 8 nucleotides match TRBD2. Germline lookup yields CDR1 SGDLS and CDR2 YYNGEE. This CDR3 has 14 amino acids. V trimming: 3 bases; J trimming: 4 bases; junction bases outside the gene matches: 2. CDR3 DNA: TGTGCCAGCAGCGCCGGGACTAGCACCGGGGAGCTGTTTTTT. Protein: CASSAGTSTGELFF.

With regard to this clonotype: A much larger clone is a single base away; this may be a read error. This rearrangement joins TRBV6-2 or TRBV6-3 to TRBJ2-5; D unclear. With 5 bases removed from V and 7 bases from J, the gap between germline ends came to 20 bases. CDR3 length: 15 residues. From germline, CDR1 is MNHEY and CDR2 SVGEGT. The DNA of the CDR3 is TGTGCCAGCAGTGAGTTTCCCCCGTATCCAGCGACCCAGTACTTC. Protein product: CASSEFPPYPATQYF.

This clonotype has just a few counts. The junction departs from the called germline gene at one end, perhaps through a read error. The chain has TRBV5-6 and TRBJ2-5; the D gene could be TRBD1 or TRBD2 (6 bases each). The CDR3 length is 14 residues. Germline V gene lookup returns CDR1 SGHDT and CDR2 YYEEEE. DNA for the CDR3: TGTGCCAGCAGTTTGGAAGGGGGGTTCGGGACCCAGTACTTC. Translated: CASSLEGGFGTQYF. The entire variable domain, with the rest obtained from reference TRBV5-6 and TRBJ2-5, is as follows: DAGVTQSPTHLIKTRGQQVTLRCSPKSGHDTVSWYQQALGQGPQFIFQYYEEEERQRGNFPDRFSGHQFPNYSSELNVNALLLGDSALYLCASSLEGGFGTQYFGPGTRLLVL.

This clonotype was seen more than once but under ten times. V is TRBV2 and J is TRBJ2-7; possible D gene TRBD2, 5 bases. Germline CDR1 SNHLY, CDR2 FYNNEI. The CDR3 sequence is 14 residues long. Trimming shortened V by 6 bases and J by 3 bases, and 15 bases separated the two germline ends. CDR3 in DNA: TGTGCCAGCAGCCCCCGGGATACGGACTACGAGCAGTACTTC. This gives the protein CASSPRDTDYEQYF.

The CDR3 nucleotides are TGTGCCAGCAGTTACGCCCGGACAGGGATGTCCTACGAGCAGTACTTC. Translating gives CASSYARTGMSYEQYF. The gene calls are TRBV6-5 and TRBJ2-7; 8 positions agree with TRBD1. CDR1 MNHEY and CDR2 SVGAGI come from the germline V gene. This CDR3 spans 16 amino acids. The ends lost 2 bases at V and 1 base at J; junction bases unmatched: 7.

This clonotype has a handful of counts. The chain has TRBV18 and TRBJ2-2; 7 positions agree with TRBD1. The trim removed 6 bases at V and 3 bases at J, leaving 4 bases unmatched. Germline V lookup: CDR1 KGHSH, CDR2 LQKENI. CDR3 length equals 14 residues. The CDR3 nucleotides read TGTGCCAGCTCGGGGGACAGAGACACCGGGGAGCTGTTTTTT. This translates into CASSGDRDTGELFF.

This clonotype was detected ten times or more. The CDR3 sequence: CASSARDRVPEAFF. DNA for the CDR3: TGTGCCAGCAGCGCCAGGGACAGGGTACCTGAAGCTTTCTTT. The chain couples TRBV5-6 to TRBJ1-1, with 9 bases that match TRBD1. The junction had 7 bases not matched to a gene; V was cut back by 4 bases and J by 6 bases. The CDR3 loop spans 14 amino acids. CDR1 is SGHDT, CDR2 YYEEEE, per germline.

This clonotype was detected many times. The chain uses TRBV2 and TRBJ2-7; D possibly uses TRBD1 or TRBD2 (5 bases each). The CDR3 length is 12 residues. V shed 1 base and J shed 11 bases, with 12 bases lying between them. Germline lookup yields CDR1 SNHLY and CDR2 FYNNEI. The CDR3 DNA follows: TGTGCCAGCAGTGAAGAGATTGTGGGGGAGTACTTC. This sequence encodes CASSEEIVGEYF.

In its sample, this clonotype was seen many times. The chain combines TRBV28 with TRBJ1-4; D is ambiguous. V lost 7 bases and J lost 3, with 15 bases in between. Germline values: CDR1 MDHEN, CDR2 SYDVKM. CDR3 length: 15 amino acids. CDR3 DNA sequence: TGTGCCAGCACCTTATCTCCCAGGTCTAATGAAAAACTGTTTTTT. Translation: CASTLSPRSNEKLFF. The full variable domain, with the rest looked up from reference TRBV28 and TRBJ1-4, is DVKVTQSSRYLVKRTGEKVFLECVQDMDHENMFWYRQDPGLGLRLIYFSYDVKMKEKGDIPEGYSVSREKKERFSLILESASTNQTSMYLCASTLSPRSNEKLFFGSGTQLSVL.

At least ten counts were recorded for this clonotype. The rearrangement joins TRBV20-1 to TRBJ1-2; D gene ambiguous. The CDR3 covers 11 residues. The V gene's germline CDR1 is DFQATT and CDR2 SNEGSKA (reference sequence). V was cut by 3 bases and J by 5 bases, with 7 bases left in between. The CDR3 region is CSARGVYGYTF. CDR3 bases: TGCAGTGCTAGGGGTGTTTATGGCTACACCTTC.